This is a list of T cell receptor beta chains from one sample in a study of early T cells in non-severe SARS-CoV-2 infection. TCRdb recomputed calls from the 5' RACE reads with MiXCR, one row per CDR3 protein. The sample includes about 34,000 distinct CDR3 sequences, around 6.9% of them seen just once. This material consisted of whole blood, taken at baseline. The receptors were gathered from an adult who was a healthcare worker with PCR-confirmed SARS-CoV-2 infection or an uninfected control (not recorded which). Both conserved end residues are part of each CDR3. Each record gives: clone size, D gene, CDR3 length, J gene, V gene, CDR3 DNA, CDR3 protein. A D gene is named only where the DNA matches it firmly. For some rows the clone size is stated as once, few or many, or as a class when expanded; others skip it.

>many|.|14|TRBJ2-2|TRBV4-3
TGCGCCAGCAGCCAAGATGAAGTGGCCGGGGAGCTGTTTTTT
CASSQDEVAGELFF
>few|TRBD1|13|TRBJ2-1|TRBV29-1
TGCAGCGTCCAAGATCAGGGGGATTATGAGCAGTTCTTC
CSVQDQGDYEQFF
>many|.|13|TRBJ1-1|TRBV10-3
TGTGCCATCAGTGAGTCGAAAGGAACTGAAGCTTTCTTT
CAISESKGTEAFF
>many|.|14|TRBJ2-7|TRBV6-5
TGTGCCAGCAGTTCGGGCAGGGAATGGAACGAGCAGTACTTC
CASSSGREWNEQYF
>.|.|13|TRBJ2-2|TRBV7-6
TGTGCCAGCAGCTCGCGGGACACCGGGGAGCTGTTTTTT
CASSSRDTGELFF
>.|TRBD1|15|TRBJ2-2|TRBV20-1
TGCAGTGCTAGAGACCCACAGGGGGAGGCCGGGGAGCTGTTTTTT
CSARDPQGEAGELFF
>many|.|13|TRBJ2-5|TRBV20-1
TGCAGTGCTAGAGTGCCAGGGACGGAGACCCAGTACTTC
CSARVPGTETQYF
>many|.|14|TRBJ2-7|TRBV11-2
TGTGCCAGCAGCATGGCCCCCTCATCCTACGAGCAGTACTTC
CASSMAPSSYEQYF
>many|TRBD2|16|TRBJ2-3|TRBV28
TGTGCCAGCAGTTCACCTAGCGGGAGGGGCACAGATACGCAGTATTTT
CASSSPSGRGTDTQYF
>few|TRBD2|16|TRBJ2-1|TRBV5-6
TGTGCCAGCAGCTTGGATAGTAGCGGGAGGGTCCATGAGCAGTTCTTC
CASSLDSSGRVHEQFF
>.|TRBD1|16|TRBJ2-1|TRBV7-9
TGTGCCAGCAGCCGGACCGGGACAGGGGCAAACAATGAGCAGTTCTTC
CASSRTGTGANNEQFF
>many|TRBD1|14|TRBJ2-7|TRBV4-2
TGTGCCAGCAGCCAAGAAGGGGACAGGGACGAGCAGTACTTC
CASSQEGDRDEQYF
>.|.|14|TRBJ2-2|TRBV5-6
TGTGCCAGCAGCTTGACCCCTGACACCGGGGAGCTGTTTTTT
CASSLTPDTGELFF
>.|TRBD2|16|TRBJ2-1|TRBV4-3
TGCGCCAGCAGCCAGGGGGGGTTCGCTTCCTACAATGAGCAGTTCTTC
CASSQGGFASYNEQFF
>many|.|11|TRBJ2-1|TRBV20-1
TGCAGTGCCGAGTGGTACAATGAGCAGTTCTTC
CSAEWYNEQFF
>many|TRBD2|15|TRBJ2-7|TRBV20-1
TGCAGTGCTAGAACTAGCGGGACCCGCTCCTACGAGCAGTACTTC
CSARTSGTRSYEQYF
>few|.|16|TRBJ2-1|TRBV9
TGTGCCAGCAGCGTAGAAGGGACGGCGGACGGGGATGAGCAGTTCTTC
CASSVEGTADGDEQFF
>many|.|16|TRBJ1-6|TRBV4-3
TGCGCCAGCAGCCAAGAGAGCGCCAGGGGTAATTCACCCCTCCACTTT
CASSQESARGNSPLHF
>.|TRBD2|18|TRBJ2-3|TRBV7-8
TGTGCCAGCAGCCCAGGACTAGCGGTCGGGGGTAGCACAGATACGCAGTATTTT
CASSPGLAVGGSTDTQYF